This T cell receptor beta chain was documented in a study of blood T cell repertoires in COVID-19. Whole-study context: Spain, Italy and the United States supplied samples that represented acute and convalescent COVID-19. In each case, the material was cDNA or gDNA derived from T cells, B-cell-depleted T cells, or PBMCs.

As handled by the study authors: Nucleated cell counts were estimated from reference gene primer amplification. Assay used: immunoSEQ multiplex PCR; TCRdb lists only in-frame clones, some missing. The DNA was the basis for D and trimming; V, J and clone size are from that table. Seen here are about 200,000 clones, about 90% observed once, and the top ten hold 0.95% to 1.5%. This CDR3 is 13 amino acids long. V was shortened by 5 bases and J by 1 base, with 6 bases between the two germline ends. CDR1 and CDR2 from the germline V gene are GTSNPN and SVGIG (reference sequence). This sequence was found in a man aged 30 to 39 with acute or convalescent COVID-19. The chain couples TRBV30 to TRBJ1-6; tentative D call: TRBD1 (6 bases). The sequenced sample was peripheral blood. In DNA form, the CDR3 reads TGTGCCTGGGGACAGTCCTATAATTCACCCCTCCACTTT. Its translation is CAWGQSYNSPLHF.